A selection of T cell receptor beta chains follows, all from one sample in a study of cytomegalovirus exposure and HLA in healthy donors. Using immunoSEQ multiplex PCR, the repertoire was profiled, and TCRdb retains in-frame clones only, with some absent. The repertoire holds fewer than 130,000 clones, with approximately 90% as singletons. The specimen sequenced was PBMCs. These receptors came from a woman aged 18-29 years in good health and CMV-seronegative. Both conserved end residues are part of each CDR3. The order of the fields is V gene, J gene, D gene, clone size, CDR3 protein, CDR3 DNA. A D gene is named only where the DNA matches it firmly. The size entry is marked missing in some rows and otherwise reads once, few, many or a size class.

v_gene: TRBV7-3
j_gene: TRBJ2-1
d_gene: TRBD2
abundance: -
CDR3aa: CASSSYSGSGNEQFF
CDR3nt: TGTGCCAGCAGCTCATATAGCGGGAGTGGCAATGAGCAGTTCTTC

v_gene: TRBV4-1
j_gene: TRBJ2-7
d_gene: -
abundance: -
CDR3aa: CASSQDPGLEQYF
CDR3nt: TGCGCCAGCAGCCAAGATCCAGGGCTCGAGCAGTACTTC

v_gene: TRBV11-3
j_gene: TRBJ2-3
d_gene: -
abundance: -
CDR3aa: CASSLHGTDTQYF
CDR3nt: TGTGCCAGCAGCTTACACGGGACAGATACGCAGTATTTT

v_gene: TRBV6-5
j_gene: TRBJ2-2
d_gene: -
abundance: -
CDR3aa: CASSYEAGELFF
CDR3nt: TGTGCCAGCAGTTATGAGGCCGGGGAGCTGTTTTTT

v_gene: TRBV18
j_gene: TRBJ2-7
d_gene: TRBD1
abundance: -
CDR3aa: CASFRDRGGEQYF
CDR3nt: TGTGCCAGCTTCCGGGACAGGGGCGGCGAGCAGTACTTC

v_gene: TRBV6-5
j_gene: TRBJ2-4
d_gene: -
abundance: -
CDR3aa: CASNLSGLAKNIQYF
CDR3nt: TGTGCCAGCAATTTGTCGGGGTTGGCCAAAAACATTCAGTACTTC

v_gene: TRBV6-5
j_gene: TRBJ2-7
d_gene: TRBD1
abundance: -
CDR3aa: CASLTWTGGYEQYF
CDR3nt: TGTGCCAGTTTGACTTGGACAGGGGGATACGAGCAGTACTTC

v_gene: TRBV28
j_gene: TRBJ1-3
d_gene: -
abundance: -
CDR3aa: CASTIGTQGNTIYF
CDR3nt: TGTGCCAGCACAATCGGGACACAAGGAAACACCATATATTTT

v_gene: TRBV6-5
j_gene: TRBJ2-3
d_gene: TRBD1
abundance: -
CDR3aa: CASSYWGQGPDTQYF
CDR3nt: TGTGCCAGCAGTTACTGGGGACAGGGACCTGATACGCAGTATTTT

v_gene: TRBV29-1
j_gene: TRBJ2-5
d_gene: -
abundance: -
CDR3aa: CSAARGNQETQYF
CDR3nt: TGCAGCGCGGCCCGCGGCAACCAAGAGACCCAGTACTTC

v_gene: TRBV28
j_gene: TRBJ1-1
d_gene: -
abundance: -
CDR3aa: CASSVPHRNTEAFF
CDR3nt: TGTGCCAGCAGTGTCCCGCACAGGAACACTGAAGCTTTCTTT

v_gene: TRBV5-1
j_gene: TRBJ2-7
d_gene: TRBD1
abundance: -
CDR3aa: CASSLASEGTGYEQYF
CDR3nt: TGCGCCAGCAGCTTGGCCAGTGAGGGGACAGGGTACGAGCAGTACTTC

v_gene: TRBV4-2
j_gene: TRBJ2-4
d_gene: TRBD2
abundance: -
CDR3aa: CASSQVVGLAGTKNIQYF
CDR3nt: TGTGCCAGCAGCCAAGTCGTAGGGCTAGCGGGGACCAAAAACATTCAGTACTTC

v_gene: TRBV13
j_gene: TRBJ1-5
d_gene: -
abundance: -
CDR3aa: CASTQGPNQPQHF
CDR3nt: TGTGCCAGCACACAGGGACCCAATCAGCCCCAGCATTTT

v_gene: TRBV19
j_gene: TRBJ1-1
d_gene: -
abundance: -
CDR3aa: CASSPSRRTLRNTEAFF
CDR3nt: TGTGCCAGTAGTCCGTCCCGAAGAACCCTAAGAAACACTGAAGCTTTCTTT

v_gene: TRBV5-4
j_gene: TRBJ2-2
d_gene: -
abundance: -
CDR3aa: CASSGPSEVATGELFF
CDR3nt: TGTGCCAGCAGCGGACCTAGCGAGGTTGCCACCGGGGAGCTGTTTTTT

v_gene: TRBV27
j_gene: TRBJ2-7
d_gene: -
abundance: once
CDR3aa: CASSFDLSYEQYF
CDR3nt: TGTGCCAGCAGTTTCGACTTATCCTACGAGCAGTACTTC

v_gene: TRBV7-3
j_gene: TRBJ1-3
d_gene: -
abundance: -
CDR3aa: CASSLGGGSGNTIYF
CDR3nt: TGTGCCAGCAGCCTGGGAGGGGGCTCTGGAAACACCATATATTTT

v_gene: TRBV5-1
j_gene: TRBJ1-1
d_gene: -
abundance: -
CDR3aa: CASSLEPGKYTEAFF
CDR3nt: TGCGCCAGCAGCTTGGAACCGGGGAAATACACTGAAGCTTTCTTT

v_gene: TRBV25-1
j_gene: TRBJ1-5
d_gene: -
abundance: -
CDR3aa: CASRGDWGFQPQHF
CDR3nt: TGTGCCAGCAGGGGGGACTGGGGGTTTCAGCCCCAGCATTTT